This T cell receptor beta chain was found in a study of blood T cell repertoires in COVID-19. The data were produced by immunoSEQ multiplex PCR, yet TCRdb's version contains in-frame clones alone and is incomplete. The table includes under 110,000 clones, about 64% detected once. Sequenced material: peripheral blood. The sequence was collected from a human donor with acute or convalescent COVID-19. The donor label of this sample is uncertain.

This CDR3 is CASSLTSGSTEAFF. The CDR3 bases are TGTGCCAGCAGCTTAACCTCGGGATCCACTGAAGCTTTCTTT. The chain employs TRBV7-3 and TRBJ1-1, with D uncertain. Looked up from germline, CDR1 is SGHTA and CDR2 is FQGTGA. The CDR3 spans 14 residues. V lost 0 bases and J 4 bases, leaving 9 bases between the germline ends.